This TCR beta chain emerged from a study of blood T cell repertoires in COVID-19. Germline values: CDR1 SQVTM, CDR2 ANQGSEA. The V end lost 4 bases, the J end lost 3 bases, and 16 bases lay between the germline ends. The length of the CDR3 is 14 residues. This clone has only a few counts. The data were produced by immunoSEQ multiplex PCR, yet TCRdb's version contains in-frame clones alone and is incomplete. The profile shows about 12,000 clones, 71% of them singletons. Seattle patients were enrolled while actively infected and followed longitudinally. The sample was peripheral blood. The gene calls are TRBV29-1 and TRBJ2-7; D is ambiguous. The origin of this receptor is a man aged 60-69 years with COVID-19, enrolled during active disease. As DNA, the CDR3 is TGCAGCGTTGTCCTCGAGGAACTGCACTACGAGCAGTACTTC. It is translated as CSVVLEELHYEQYF.